Shown below are 22 T cell receptor beta chains from a single sample sequenced in a study of T-cell memory formation after mild COVID-19. TCRdb re-derived calls from the 5' RACE reads in MiXCR, one entry per CDR3 protein. Of over 150,000 distinct CDR3 sequences listed, approximately 18% are singletons. Material for sequencing was PBMCs or a T cell subset sorted from them (not recorded which). The receptor set was obtained from a man younger than 35 who had mild COVID-19 (a few samples of this study predate the infection). Cell type and time point are not known.

This chain connects TRBV6-5 to TRBJ1-1; D is uncertain. Per germline, CDR1 MNHEY and CDR2 SVGAGI. The germline V and J ends were trimmed by 2 bases and 2 bases, with 15 bases remaining between them. CDR3 length equals 16 residues. The CDR3 loop is CASSYIKEGSNTEAFF. The CDR3, as DNA: TGTGCCAGCAGTTACATCAAAGAGGGATCTAACACTGAAGCTTTCTTT.

This chain joins TRBV3-1 and TRBJ2-2; perhaps TRBD1 as D (5 bases). There are 17 residues in the CDR3. Germline CDR1 LGHDT, CDR2 YNNKEL (reference sequence). Trimming shortened V by 4 bases and J by 1 base, and 16 bases separated the two germline ends. The DNA for the CDR3 is TGTGCCAGCAGCCTCGCTCTTGACAGCCAGAACACCGGGGAGCTGTTTTTT. It is translated as CASSLALDSQNTGELFF.

This clonotype has more than one count but fewer than ten. The chain recombines TRBV7-9 with TRBJ1-2; D ambiguous. Trimming removed 4 bases from V and 3 bases from J, with 12 bases in between. CDR3 length equals 14 residues. Germline V CDR1 and CDR2: SEHNR, FQNEAQ (reference sequence). The CDR3 spells CASSYERSDYGYTF. DNA of the CDR3: TGTGCCAGCAGCTACGAGAGATCTGACTATGGCTACACCTTC.

The DNA for the CDR3 is TGCGCCAGCAGCCCAGGACGGGGGAGCTCCTACGAGCAGTACTTC. Amino acid sequence: CASSPGRGSSYEQYF. The chain joins TRBV5-1 to TRBJ2-7; perhaps TRBD2 as D (6 bases). V was clipped by 4 bases and J by 0 bases, with 14 bases between them. In germline, CDR1 is SGHRS, CDR2 YFSETQ. The CDR3 consists of 15 residues.

This clonotype was picked up a small number of times. This chain connects TRBV20-1 to TRBJ1-1; D may be TRBD1 (5 bases). The CDR3 loop spans 15 amino acids. V was trimmed by 3 bases and J by 4 bases, leaving 18 bases between them. CDR1 and CDR2 from the germline V gene are DFQATT and SNEGSKA (reference sequence). CDR3 sequence (DNA): TGCAGTGCTAGTAGGACATTTAACCCCAGCACTGAAGCTTTCTTT. Protein product: CSASRTFNPSTEAFF.

The chain employs TRBV7-2 and TRBJ2-3, with D maybe TRBD2 (6 bases). V was shortened by 10 bases and J by 1 base, with 12 bases between the two germline ends. Germline V CDR1 and CDR2: SGHTA, FQGNSA. This CDR3 is built from 13 residues. This CDR3 reads CATGSGRTDTQYF. The DNA for the CDR3 is TGTGCCACCGGGAGCGGACGCACAGATACGCAGTATTTT.

This clonotype has a count of ten or more. The CDR3 region is CASSFGTPVTEAFF. CDR3 nucleotide sequence: TGTGCCAGCAGCTTTGGGACACCGGTCACTGAAGCTTTCTTT. The V and J genes are TRBV7-2 and TRBJ1-1; weak D call: TRBD1 (6 bases). The CDR3 contains 14 residues. Trimming stripped 3 bases from V and 4 bases from J, with 12 bases between. Germline V lookup: CDR1 SGHTA, CDR2 FQGNSA. The complete variable domain, with remaining parts taken from reference TRBV7-2 and TRBJ1-1, reads GAGVSQSPSNKVTEKGKDVELRCDPISGHTALYWYRQSLGQGLEFLIYFQGNSAPDKSGLPSDRFSAERTGGSVSTLTIQRTQQEDSAVYLCASSFGTPVTEAFFGQGTRLTVV.

This clonotype was seen a handful of times. The J gene is TRBJ2-6, the V gene TRBV6-5, with unresolved D. Trimming took off 5 bases at V and 1 base at J, with 9 bases between the two ends. The CDR3 consists of 15 residues. CDR1 MNHEY and CDR2 SVGAGI come from the germline V gene. The CDR3 bases are TGTGCCAGCAGTGAGAATCCATCTGGGGCCAACGTCCTGACTTTC. Its protein is CASSENPSGANVLTF.

CDR3 nucleotide sequence: TGTGCCAGCAGTCCACCACTAGCGCAGGGAGATACGCAGTATTTT. Translation gives CASSPPLAQGDTQYF. The rearrangement uses TRBV12-3 or TRBV12-4 and TRBJ2-3, with 7 nucleotides matching TRBD2. The CDR3 has 15 residues. Trimming removed 5 bases from V and 5 bases from J; junction bases left unmatched: 10.

This rearrangement joins TRBV5-1 to TRBJ1-2, with no clear D. V lost 3 bases to trimming and J lost 0 bases, with 9 bases between them. The CDR3 sequence is 14 residues long. Germline lookup yields CDR1 SGHRS and CDR2 YFSETQ. The CDR3 DNA is TGCGCCAGCAGCTCTCGGACTTCTAACTATGGCTACACCTTC. Translating gives CASSSRTSNYGYTF.

This clonotype came up many times. The chain links TRBV5-1 to TRBJ1-1; 8 bases are a match to TRBD1. The CDR3 runs 15 residues. The V segment lost 4 bases and the J segment 1 base; nucleotides outside the gene matches: 6. From germline, CDR1 is SGHRS and CDR2 YFSETQ. This CDR3 reads CASSAGTGKNTEAFF. The CDR3 DNA is TGCGCCAGCAGCGCAGGGACAGGAAAGAACACTGAAGCTTTCTTT.

This clonotype was found a few times. This chain joins TRBV20-1 and TRBJ1-5; D gene unclear. CDR1 and CDR2 (germline): DFQATT, SNEGSKA (reference sequence). Trimming took 6 bases from V and 4 from J, leaving 10 bases between them. This CDR3 region has 12 residues. The CDR3 region has the DNA TGCAGTGCGTCGGTCCCAAATCAGCCCCAGCATTTT. Its protein is CSASVPNQPQHF.

The chain combines TRBV7-2 with TRBJ1-2; a weak D match, TRBD1 (5 bases). V was pared by 5 bases and J by 7 bases, with 23 bases between. Germline CDR1 and CDR2: SGHTA and FQGNSA. The CDR3 sequence is 16 residues long. The CDR3 spells CASSQYGGSATGGYTF. The CDR3 nucleotides read TGTGCCAGCAGCCAATACGGGGGGTCGGCGACGGGTGGCTACACCTTC.

This rearrangement joins TRBV11-2 to TRBJ2-4; D is perhaps TRBD1 (7 bases). CDR3 length: 18 residues. Trimming left V 6 bases short and J 8 bases short, with 29 bases between. Germline loops: CDR1 SGHAT, CDR2 FQNNGV. The CDR3: CASRFGRGGAFGLDIQYF. DNA of the CDR3: TGTGCCAGCAGGTTCGGGAGAGGGGGCGCGTTTGGGTTGGACATTCAGTACTTC.

V gene TRBV7-2 combines with J gene TRBJ2-3; D gene ambiguous. The ends were cut back, 1 base at V and 7 bases at J, with 3 bases in the middle. This CDR3 contains 11 residues. The germline V gene has CDR1 SGHTA and CDR2 FQGNSA. CDR3: CASSLVYTQYF. In DNA form, the CDR3 reads TGTGCCAGCAGCTTAGTTTATACGCAGTATTTT.

The gene calls are TRBV5-5 and TRBJ2-7; tentative D call: TRBD2 (6 bases). Trimming removed 1 base at V and 3 bases at J, with 11 bases between. Germline CDR1 reads SGHKS; CDR2 reads YYEKEE (reference sequence). The CDR3 sequence is 14 residues long. This CDR3 reads CASSLRAGGYEQYV. The CDR3 bases are TGTGCCAGCAGCTTGCGTGCCGGGGGCTACGAGCAGTACGTC.

This clonotype was seen a few times. This chain uses TRBV27 with TRBJ1-5; D is perhaps TRBD1 (6 bases). The CDR3 has 16 residues. Germline V gene sequence: CDR1 MNHEY, CDR2 SMNVEV (reference sequence). V was clipped by 5 bases and J by 2 bases, with 16 bases between them. The CDR3 here is CASSPRDKIGNQPQHF. The CDR3 DNA reads TGTGCCAGCAGTCCACGGGACAAGATCGGCAATCAGCCCCAGCATTTT.

This clonotype was seen a handful of times. The chain is built from TRBV6-6 and TRBJ2-3; TRBD1 matches at 7 bases. V gave up 5 bases and J gave up 1 base; unmatched junction bases: 12. This CDR3 region has 17 residues. The germline V gene has CDR1 MNHNY and CDR2 SVGAGI (reference sequence). The CDR3 region has the DNA TGTGCCAGCAGTACCCAAACAGGGGTCTCCGGCACAGATACGCAGTATTTT. Protein product: CASSTQTGVSGTDTQYF.

This clonotype was detected a few times. The chain employs TRBV13 and TRBJ2-7; 8 positions agree with TRBD1. The CDR3 contains 13 residues. Unmatched junction bases numbered 2, after V lost 4 bases and J lost 3 bases. Germline V CDR1 and CDR2: PRHDT, FYEKMQ (reference sequence). CDR3 in DNA: TGTGCCAGCAGCTGGACAGGGAACTACGAGCAGTACTTC. It yields the protein CASSWTGNYEQYF.

This clonotype was recorded a few times. V gene TRBV6-2 or TRBV6-3 combines with J gene TRBJ2-3, with no clear D. Trimming stripped 2 bases from V and 9 bases from J, with 12 bases between. CDR3 size: 13 residues. The V gene's germline CDR1 is MNHEY and CDR2 SVGEGT. CDR3 loop: CASSYGLSGTQYF. Written as DNA, the CDR3 is TGTGCCAGCAGTTACGGTCTCTCCGGGACGCAGTATTTT.

This sequence joins TRBV10-3 and TRBJ2-3; unclear D gene. V lost 8 bases, J lost 0 bases, and 9 bases lay in between. Germline CDR1 and CDR2: ENHRY and SYGVKD. CDR3 size: 13 residues. CDR3 residues: CAIRTPSTDTQYF. The CDR3 region has the DNA TGTGCCATCCGGACGCCTAGCACAGATACGCAGTATTTT.

The chain links TRBV6-5 to TRBJ1-1, with 7 nucleotides matching TRBD1. Germline V CDR1 and CDR2: MNHEY, SVGAGI. This CDR3 has 13 residues. After removal of 4 bases from V and 6 bases from J, the junction contained 5 bases not matched to a gene. CDR3 bases: TGTGCCAGCAGTTCCCCCGGGACAGCTGAAGCTTTCTTT. It is translated as CASSSPGTAEAFF.